These 4 T cell receptor beta chains came from one sample sequenced in a study of T cells in Graves' hyperthyroidism and ophthalmopathy. Using RNA transcripts as the source, TCR beta CDR3 regions were amplified. The primer set for the first-round RT-PCR of the TCR CDR3 was HTBI. In TCRdb, the multiplex PCR reads were re-called with MiXCR into one record per CDR3 protein. The table lists 360,000 or so distinct CDR3 sequences, 15% to 20% of them singletons. Input material: blood. These receptors were obtained from a woman in her forties with Graves' ophthalmopathy.

The table lists this clonotype with many counts. The chain couples TRBV20-1 to TRBJ2-1; perhaps TRBD2 as D (5 bases). Germline CDR1 reads DFQATT; CDR2 reads SNEGSKA (reference sequence). The CDR3 has 12 residues. CDR3 DNA: TGCAGGGCCGGGGTTTCCTACAATGAGCAGTTCTTC. Encoded protein: CRAGVSYNEQFF.

The chain is built from TRBV12-3 or TRBV12-4 and TRBJ2-7; D unresolved. The V end lost 6 bases, the J end lost 3 bases, and 9 bases lay between the germline ends. The length of the CDR3 is 12 residues. CDR3 nucleotide sequence: TGTGCCAGCAGGGGTCCGGGCTACGAGCAGTACTTC. Its protein product is CASRGPGYEQYF.

There are many counts of this clonotype. The chain uses TRBV28 and TRBJ2-7; weak D call: TRBD2 (6 bases). Trimming stripped 8 bases from V and 0 bases from J, with 11 bases between. This CDR3 has 13 residues. Germline assignment: CDR1 MDHEN and CDR2 SYDVKM. The chain's CDR3 is CASLDYLSYEQYF. The CDR3 coding sequence is TGTGCCAGCCTGGACTACCTCTCCTACGAGCAGTACTTC.

The table lists this clonotype with many counts. J is TRBJ1-2 and V is TRBV6-1, with D maybe TRBD1 (5 bases). Germline V lookup: CDR1 MNHNS, CDR2 SASEGT. This CDR3 contains 15 residues. Trimming pared 7 bases from V and 4 bases from J, leaving 19 bases between. Here the CDR3 DNA reads TGTGCCAGCAAGGAAGGCATGGGGACTATCTATGGCTACACCTTC. It specifies CASKEGMGTIYGYTF.